This T cell receptor beta chain derives from a study of T cells after yellow fever vaccination. The study's findings and limits: Across the CD4 and CD8 compartments, a small share of clonotypes was present in both. Post-booster samples contained most primary-vaccination clones (approximately 95% CD4, about 87% CD8).

In TCRdb, the 5' RACE reads were re-called with MiXCR into one record per CDR3 protein. This table has 200,000 to 300,000 distinct CDR3 sequences, more than 3.5% appearing once. Note on this clonotype: Its antigen is still unknown.

The CDR3 spans 14 residues. Germline V CDR1 and CDR2: SSHAT, FNYEAQ (reference sequence). Trimming cost V 4 bases and J 4 bases, with 12 bases left between them. V is TRBV7-7 and J is TRBJ2-3; D is unclear. The clonotype comes from a man aged 18-30 years who received the YFV17D yellow fever vaccine. Material: PBMCs, obtained 15 days after the yellow fever booster vaccination. The CDR3 DNA follows: TGTGCCAGCAGCTCCGCGGACCCTTCAGATACGCAGTATTTT. Translating it yields CASSSADPSDTQYF.